This T cell receptor beta chain was captured by sequencing in a study of sequential checkpoint blockade in melanoma. The sample's treatment: randomized to nivolumab then ipilimumab (arm A) or the reverse (arm B). The ends lost 1 base at V and 5 bases at J; junction bases unmatched: 9. The CDR3 covers 17 residues. Germline CDR1 reads SGHNT; CDR2 reads YENEEA. TCRdb's copy holds only in-frame clones and misses some; the assay was immunoSEQ multiplex PCR. The sample lists some 10,000 clones, 24% seen once, with 17% in the top ten. At least ten counts were recorded for this clone. Sequences were derived from tumor tissue (inferred from file names), sampled from a patient given nivolumab and ipilimumab in sequence. The origin of this receptor is a human donor with melanoma. The chain recombines TRBV11-3 with TRBJ2-2, with 8 nucleotides matching TRBD1. CDR3 DNA sequence: TGTGCCAGCAGCTTAGTCACCGGGACAGGCAGAACCGGGGAGCTGTTTTTT. This codes for CASSLVTGTGRTGELFF.